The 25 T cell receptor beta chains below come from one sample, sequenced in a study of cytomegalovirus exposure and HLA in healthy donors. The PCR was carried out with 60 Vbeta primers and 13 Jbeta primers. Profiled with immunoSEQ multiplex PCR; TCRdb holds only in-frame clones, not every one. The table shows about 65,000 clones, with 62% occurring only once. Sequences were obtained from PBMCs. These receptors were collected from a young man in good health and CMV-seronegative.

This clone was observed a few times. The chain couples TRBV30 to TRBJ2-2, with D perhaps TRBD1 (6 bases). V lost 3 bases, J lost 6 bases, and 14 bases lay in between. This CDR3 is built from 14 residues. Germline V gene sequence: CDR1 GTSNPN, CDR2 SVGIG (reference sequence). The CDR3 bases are TGTGCCTGGAGCCCCTCAGGGGCGTCCGGGGAGCTGTTTTTT. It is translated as CAWSPSGASGELFF.

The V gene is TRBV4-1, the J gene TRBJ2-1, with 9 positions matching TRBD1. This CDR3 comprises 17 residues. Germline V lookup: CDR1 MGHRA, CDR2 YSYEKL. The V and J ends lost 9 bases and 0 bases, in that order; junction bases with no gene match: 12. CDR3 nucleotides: TGCGCCAGAAGGGGGGACAGGGATCTCAGCTCCTACAATGAGCAGTTCTTC. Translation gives CARRGDRDLSSYNEQFF.

The CDR3 DNA sequence: TGTGCCACCAGTCCGGCGGGGGCCGACGCCTACGAGCAGTACTTC. Translation: CATSPAGADAYEQYF. This chain links TRBV15 with TRBJ2-7; D may be TRBD2 (7 bases). The CDR3 sequence is 15 residues long. Germline V lookup: CDR1 LNHNV, CDR2 YYDKDF (reference sequence). The ends were cut back, 6 bases at V and 2 bases at J, with 17 bases in the middle.

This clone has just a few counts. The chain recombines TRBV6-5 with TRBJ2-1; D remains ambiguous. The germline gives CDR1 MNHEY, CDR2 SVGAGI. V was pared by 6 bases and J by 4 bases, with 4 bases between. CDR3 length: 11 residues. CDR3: CASSRYNEQFF. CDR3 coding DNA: TGTGCCAGCAGCAGATACAATGAGCAGTTCTTC.

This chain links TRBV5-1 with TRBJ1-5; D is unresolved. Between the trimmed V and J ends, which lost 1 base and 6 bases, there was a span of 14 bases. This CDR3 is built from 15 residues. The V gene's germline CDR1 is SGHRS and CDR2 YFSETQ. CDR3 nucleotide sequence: TGCGCCAGCAGCTTGTTCGGTGGTGCGGGTCAGCCCCAGCATTTT. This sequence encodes CASSLFGGAGQPQHF.

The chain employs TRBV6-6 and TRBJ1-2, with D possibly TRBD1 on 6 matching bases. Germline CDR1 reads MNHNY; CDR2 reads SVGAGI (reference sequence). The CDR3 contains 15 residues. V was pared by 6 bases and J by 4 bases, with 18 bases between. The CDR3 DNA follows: TGTGCCAGCAGGATTTCATTGGGGGCTGGCTATGGCTACACCTTC. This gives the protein CASRISLGAGYGYTF.

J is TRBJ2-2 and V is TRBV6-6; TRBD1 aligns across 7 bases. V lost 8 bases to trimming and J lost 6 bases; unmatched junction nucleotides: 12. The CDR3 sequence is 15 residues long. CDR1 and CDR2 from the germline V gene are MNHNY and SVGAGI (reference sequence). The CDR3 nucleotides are TGTGCCAGCTCCAAAACAGGGGAAGTTTCCGGGGAGCTGTTTTTT. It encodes CASSKTGEVSGELFF.

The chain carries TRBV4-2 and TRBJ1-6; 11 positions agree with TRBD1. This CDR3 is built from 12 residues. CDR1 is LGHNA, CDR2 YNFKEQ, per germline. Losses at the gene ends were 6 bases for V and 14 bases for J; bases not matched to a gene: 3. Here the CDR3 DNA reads TGTGCCAGCAGGGACAGGGGGCTGGCCCTCCACTTT. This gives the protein CASRDRGLALHF.

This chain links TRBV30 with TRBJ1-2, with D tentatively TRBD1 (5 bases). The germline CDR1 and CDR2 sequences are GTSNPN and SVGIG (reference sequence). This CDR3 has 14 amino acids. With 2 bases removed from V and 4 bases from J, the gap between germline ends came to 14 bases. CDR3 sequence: CAWSRQGIGYGYTF. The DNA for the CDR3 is TGTGCCTGGAGTCGGCAGGGAATTGGCTATGGCTACACCTTC.

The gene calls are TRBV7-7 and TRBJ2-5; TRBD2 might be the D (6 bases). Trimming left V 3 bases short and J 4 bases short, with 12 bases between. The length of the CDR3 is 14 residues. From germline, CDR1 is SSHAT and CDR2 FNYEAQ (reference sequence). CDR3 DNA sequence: TGTGCCAGCAGCTTGACGCGGGGTGGAGAGACCCAGTACTTC. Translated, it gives CASSLTRGGETQYF.

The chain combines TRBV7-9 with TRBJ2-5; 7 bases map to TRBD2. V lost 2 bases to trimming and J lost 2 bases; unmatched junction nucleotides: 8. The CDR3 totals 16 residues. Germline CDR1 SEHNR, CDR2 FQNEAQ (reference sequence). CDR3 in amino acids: CASSLFGGGGQETQYF. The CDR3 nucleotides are TGTGCCAGCAGCTTATTCGGTGGGGGGGGGCAAGAGACCCAGTACTTC.

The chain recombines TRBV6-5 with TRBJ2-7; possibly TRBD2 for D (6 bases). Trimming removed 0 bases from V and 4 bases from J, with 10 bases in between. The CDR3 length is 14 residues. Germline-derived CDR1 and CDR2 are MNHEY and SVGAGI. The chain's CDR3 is CASSYSGSRYEQYF. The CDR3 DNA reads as TGTGCCAGCAGTTACTCCGGGAGTCGATACGAGCAGTACTTC.

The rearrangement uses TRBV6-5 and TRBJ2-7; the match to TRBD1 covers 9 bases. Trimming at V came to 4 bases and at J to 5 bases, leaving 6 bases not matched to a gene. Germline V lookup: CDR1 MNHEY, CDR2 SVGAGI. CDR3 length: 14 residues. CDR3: CASSSGQGPHEQYF. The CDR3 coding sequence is TGTGCCAGCAGTTCGGGACAGGGTCCCCACGAGCAGTACTTC.

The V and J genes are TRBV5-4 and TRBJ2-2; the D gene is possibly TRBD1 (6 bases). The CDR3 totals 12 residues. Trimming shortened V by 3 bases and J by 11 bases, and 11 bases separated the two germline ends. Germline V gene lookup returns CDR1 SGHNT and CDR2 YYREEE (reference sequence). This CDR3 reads CASSSDRIELFF. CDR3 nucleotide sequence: TGTGCCAGCAGCTCAGACAGGATAGAGCTGTTTTTT.

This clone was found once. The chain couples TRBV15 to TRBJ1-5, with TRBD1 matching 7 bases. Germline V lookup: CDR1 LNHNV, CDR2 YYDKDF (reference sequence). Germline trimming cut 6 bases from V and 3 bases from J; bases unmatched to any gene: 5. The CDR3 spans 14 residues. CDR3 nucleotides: TGTGCCACCAGAGCGACAGGGAACAATCAGCCCCAGCATTTT. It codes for CATRATGNNQPQHF.

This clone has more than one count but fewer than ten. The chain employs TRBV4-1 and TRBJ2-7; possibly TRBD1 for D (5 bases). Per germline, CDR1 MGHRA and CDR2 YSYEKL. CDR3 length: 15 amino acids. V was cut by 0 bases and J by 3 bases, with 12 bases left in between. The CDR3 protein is CASSQDLRTGYEQYF. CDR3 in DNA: TGCGCCAGCAGCCAAGATCTGCGAACAGGCTACGAGCAGTACTTC.

The CDR3 reads CAISESMTSGGHYSYEQYF. The DNA of the CDR3 is TGTGCCATCAGTGAGTCGATGACTAGCGGGGGGCATTACTCCTACGAGCAGTACTTC. This chain uses TRBV10-3 with TRBJ2-7, with 13 bases matching TRBD2. The ends lost 0 bases at V and 0 bases at J; junction bases unmatched: 8. The CDR3 runs 19 residues. Germline CDR1 ENHRY, CDR2 SYGVKD.

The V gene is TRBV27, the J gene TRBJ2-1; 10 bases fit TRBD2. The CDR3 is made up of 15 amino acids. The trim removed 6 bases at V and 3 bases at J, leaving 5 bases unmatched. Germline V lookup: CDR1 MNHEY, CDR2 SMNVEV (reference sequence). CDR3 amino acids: CASRSSGGHYNEQFF. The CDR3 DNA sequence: TGTGCCAGCAGGTCTAGCGGGGGCCACTACAATGAGCAGTTCTTC.

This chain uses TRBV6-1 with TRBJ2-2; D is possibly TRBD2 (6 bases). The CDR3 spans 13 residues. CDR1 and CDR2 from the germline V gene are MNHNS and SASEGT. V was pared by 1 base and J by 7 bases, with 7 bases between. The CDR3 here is CASSEVRGGELFF. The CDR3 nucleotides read TGTGCCAGCAGTGAAGTGCGGGGCGGGGAGCTGTTTTTT.

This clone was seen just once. In nucleotides, the CDR3 is TGCAGCGCCTCGCCCTTGGCGAACACTGAAGCTTTCTTT. This codes for CSASPLANTEAFF. The chain recombines TRBV29-1 with TRBJ1-1; no firm D call. Per the germline V gene, CDR1 is SQVTM and CDR2 is ANQGSEA. V lost 7 bases, J lost 1 base, and 13 bases lay in between. The CDR3 contains 13 residues.

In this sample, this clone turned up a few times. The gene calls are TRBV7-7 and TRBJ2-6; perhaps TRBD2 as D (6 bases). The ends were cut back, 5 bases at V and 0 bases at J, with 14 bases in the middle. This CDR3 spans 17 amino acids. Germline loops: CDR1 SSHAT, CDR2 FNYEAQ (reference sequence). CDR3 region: CASSPAAGSSGANVLTF. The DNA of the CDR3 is TGTGCCAGCAGCCCCGCCGCGGGGTCCTCTGGGGCCAACGTCCTGACTTTC.

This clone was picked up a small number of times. The CDR3 protein is CASSWDREANYGYTF. CDR3 DNA sequence: TGTGCCAGCAGCTGGGACAGGGAAGCTAACTATGGCTACACCTTC. This rearrangement joins TRBV5-6 to TRBJ1-2; 9 bases are shared with TRBD1. The CDR3 covers 15 residues. Trimming cost V 3 bases and J 0 bases; bases outside gene matches: 3. Per germline, CDR1 SGHDT and CDR2 YYEEEE.

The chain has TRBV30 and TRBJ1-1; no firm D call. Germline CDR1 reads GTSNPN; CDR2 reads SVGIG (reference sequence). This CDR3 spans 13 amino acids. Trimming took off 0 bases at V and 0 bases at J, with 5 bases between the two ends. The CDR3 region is CAWSVLLNTEAFF. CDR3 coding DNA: TGTGCCTGGAGTGTACTTTTGAACACTGAAGCTTTCTTT.

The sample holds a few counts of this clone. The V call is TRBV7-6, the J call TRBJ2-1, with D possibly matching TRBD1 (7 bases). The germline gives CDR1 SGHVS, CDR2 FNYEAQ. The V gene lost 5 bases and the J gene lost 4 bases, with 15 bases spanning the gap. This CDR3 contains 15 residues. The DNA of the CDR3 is TGTGCCAGCAGCCCCTTCCAGGGGGGATACAATGAGCAGTTCTTC. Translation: CASSPFQGGYNEQFF.

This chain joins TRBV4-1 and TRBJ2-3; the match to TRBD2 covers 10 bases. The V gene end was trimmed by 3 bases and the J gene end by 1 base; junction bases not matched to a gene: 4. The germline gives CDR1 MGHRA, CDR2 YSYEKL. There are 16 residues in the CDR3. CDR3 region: CASSQGLAGGTDTQYF. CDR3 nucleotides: TGCGCCAGCAGCCAGGGCCTAGCGGGGGGCACAGATACGCAGTATTTT.